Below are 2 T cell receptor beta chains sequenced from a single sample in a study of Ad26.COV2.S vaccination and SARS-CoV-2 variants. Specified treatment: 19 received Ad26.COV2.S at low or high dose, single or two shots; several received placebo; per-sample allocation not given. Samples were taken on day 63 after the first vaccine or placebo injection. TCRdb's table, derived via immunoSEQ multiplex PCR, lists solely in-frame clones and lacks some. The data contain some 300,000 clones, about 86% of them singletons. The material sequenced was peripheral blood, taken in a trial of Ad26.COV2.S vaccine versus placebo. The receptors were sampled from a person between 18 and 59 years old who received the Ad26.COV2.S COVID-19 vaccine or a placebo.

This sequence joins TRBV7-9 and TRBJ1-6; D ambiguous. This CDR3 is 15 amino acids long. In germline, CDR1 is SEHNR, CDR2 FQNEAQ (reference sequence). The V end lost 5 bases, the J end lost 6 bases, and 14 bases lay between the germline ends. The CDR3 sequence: CASSPDADVNSPLHF. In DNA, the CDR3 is TGTGCCAGCAGCCCAGACGCAGATGTTAATTCACCCCTCCACTTT.

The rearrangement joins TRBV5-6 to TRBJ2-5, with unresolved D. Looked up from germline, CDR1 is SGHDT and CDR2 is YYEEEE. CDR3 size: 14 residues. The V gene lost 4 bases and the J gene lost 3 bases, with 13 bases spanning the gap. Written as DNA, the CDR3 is TGTGCCAGCAGCCTATTAGACACCAAAGAGACCCAGTACTTC. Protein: CASSLLDTKETQYF.